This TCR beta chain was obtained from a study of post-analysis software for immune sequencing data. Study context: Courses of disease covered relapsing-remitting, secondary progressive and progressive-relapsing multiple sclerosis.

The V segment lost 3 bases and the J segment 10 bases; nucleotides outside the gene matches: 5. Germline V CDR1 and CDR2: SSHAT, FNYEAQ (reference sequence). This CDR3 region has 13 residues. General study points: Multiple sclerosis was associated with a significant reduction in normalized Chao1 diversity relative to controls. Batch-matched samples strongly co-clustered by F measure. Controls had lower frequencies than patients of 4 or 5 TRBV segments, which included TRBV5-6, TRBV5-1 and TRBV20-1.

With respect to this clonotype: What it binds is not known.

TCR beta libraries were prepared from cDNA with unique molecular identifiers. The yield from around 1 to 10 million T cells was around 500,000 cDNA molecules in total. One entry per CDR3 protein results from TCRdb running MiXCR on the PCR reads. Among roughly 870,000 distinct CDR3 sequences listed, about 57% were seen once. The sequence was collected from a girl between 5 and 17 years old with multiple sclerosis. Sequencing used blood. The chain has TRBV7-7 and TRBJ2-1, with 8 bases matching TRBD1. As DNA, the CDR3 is TGTGCCAGCAGCTTGGACAGGGCCCGGGAGCAGTTCTTC. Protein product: CASSLDRAREQFF.